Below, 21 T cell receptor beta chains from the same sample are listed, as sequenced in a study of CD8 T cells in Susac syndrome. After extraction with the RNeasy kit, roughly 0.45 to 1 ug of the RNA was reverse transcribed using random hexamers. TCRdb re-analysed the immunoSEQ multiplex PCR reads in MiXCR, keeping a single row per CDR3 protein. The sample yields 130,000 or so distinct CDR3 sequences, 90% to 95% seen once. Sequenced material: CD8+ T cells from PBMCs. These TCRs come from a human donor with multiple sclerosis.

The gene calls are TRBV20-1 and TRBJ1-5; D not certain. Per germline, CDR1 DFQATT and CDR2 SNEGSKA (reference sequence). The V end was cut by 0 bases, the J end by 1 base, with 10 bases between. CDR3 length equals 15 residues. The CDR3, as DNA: TGCAGTGCTAGAGATCCGTACTTCAGCAATCAGCCCCAGCATTTT. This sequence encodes CSARDPYFSNQPQHF.

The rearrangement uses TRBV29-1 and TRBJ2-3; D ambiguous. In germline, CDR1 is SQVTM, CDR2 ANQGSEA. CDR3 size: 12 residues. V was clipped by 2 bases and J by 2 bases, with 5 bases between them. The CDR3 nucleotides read TGCAGCGTTGAAACTATCACAGATACGCAGTATTTT. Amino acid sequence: CSVETITDTQYF.

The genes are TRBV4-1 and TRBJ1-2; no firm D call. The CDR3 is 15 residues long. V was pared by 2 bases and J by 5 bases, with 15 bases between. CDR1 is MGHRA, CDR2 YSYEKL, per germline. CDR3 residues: CASSQPDGEGYGYTF. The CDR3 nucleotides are TGCGCCAGCAGCCAACCGGACGGGGAAGGGTATGGCTACACCTTC.

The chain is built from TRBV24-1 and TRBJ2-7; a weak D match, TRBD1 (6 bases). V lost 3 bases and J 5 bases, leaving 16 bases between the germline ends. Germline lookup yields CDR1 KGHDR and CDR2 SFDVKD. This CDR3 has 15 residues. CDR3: CATSDASGTYHEQYF. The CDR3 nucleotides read TGTGCCACCAGTGATGCTTCCGGGACATATCACGAGCAGTACTTC.

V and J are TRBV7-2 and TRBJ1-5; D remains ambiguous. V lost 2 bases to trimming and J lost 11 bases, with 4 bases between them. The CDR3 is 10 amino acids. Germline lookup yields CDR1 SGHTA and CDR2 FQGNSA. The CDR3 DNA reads TGTGCCAGCAGCTTAAGGTCCCAGCATTTT. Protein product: CASSLRSQHF. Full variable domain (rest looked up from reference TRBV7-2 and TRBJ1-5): GAGVSQSPSNKVTEKGKDVELRCDPISGHTALYWYRQSLGQGLEFLIYFQGNSAPDKSGLPSDRFSAERTGGSVSTLTIQRTQQEDSAVYLCASSLRSQHFGDGTRLSIL.

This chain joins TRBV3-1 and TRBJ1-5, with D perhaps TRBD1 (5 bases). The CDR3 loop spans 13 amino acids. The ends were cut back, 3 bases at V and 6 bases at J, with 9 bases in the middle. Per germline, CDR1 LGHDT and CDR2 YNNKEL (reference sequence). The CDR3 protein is CASSQEGAQPQHF. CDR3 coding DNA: TGTGCCAGCAGCCAGGAAGGGGCTCAGCCCCAGCATTTT.

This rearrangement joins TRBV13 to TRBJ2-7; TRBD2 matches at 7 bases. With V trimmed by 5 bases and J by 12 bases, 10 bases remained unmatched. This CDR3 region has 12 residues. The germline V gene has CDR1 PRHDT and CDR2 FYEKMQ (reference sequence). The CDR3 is CASSRGLEGRYF. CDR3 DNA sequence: TGTGCCAGCAGCCGCGGACTAGAGGGGCGGTACTTC.

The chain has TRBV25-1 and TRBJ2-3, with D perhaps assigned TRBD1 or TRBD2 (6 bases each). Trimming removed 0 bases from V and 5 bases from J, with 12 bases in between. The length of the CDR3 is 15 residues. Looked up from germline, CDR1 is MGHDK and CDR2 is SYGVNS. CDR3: CASSEYGGPGDTQYF. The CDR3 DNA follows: TGTGCCAGCAGTGAATATGGGGGGCCGGGAGATACGCAGTATTTT.

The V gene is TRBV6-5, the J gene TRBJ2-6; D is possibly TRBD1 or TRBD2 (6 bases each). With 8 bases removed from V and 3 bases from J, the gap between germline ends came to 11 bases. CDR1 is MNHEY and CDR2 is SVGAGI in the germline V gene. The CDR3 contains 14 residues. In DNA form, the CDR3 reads TGTGCCAGCGGAGGGGGTGGTGGGGCCAACGTCCTGACTTTC. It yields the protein CASGGGGGANVLTF.

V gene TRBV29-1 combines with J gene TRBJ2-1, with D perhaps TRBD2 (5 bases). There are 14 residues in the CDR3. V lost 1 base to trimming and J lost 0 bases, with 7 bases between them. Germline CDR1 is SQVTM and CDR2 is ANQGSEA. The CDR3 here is CSVEVGLSYNEQFF. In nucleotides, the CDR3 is TGCAGCGTTGAAGTCGGACTCTCCTACAATGAGCAGTTCTTC.

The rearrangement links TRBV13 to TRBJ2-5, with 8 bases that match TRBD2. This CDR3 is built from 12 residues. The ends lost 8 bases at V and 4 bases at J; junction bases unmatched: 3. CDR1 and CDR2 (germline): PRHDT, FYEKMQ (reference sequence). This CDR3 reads CASELAGETQYF. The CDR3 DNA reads TGTGCCAGCGAGCTAGCGGGAGAGACCCAGTACTTC.

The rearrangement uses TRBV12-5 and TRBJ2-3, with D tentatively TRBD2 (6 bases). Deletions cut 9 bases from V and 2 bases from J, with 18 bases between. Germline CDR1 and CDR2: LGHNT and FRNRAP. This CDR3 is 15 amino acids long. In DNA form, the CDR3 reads TGTGCTAGCTTCCGGGACTCCCCCATCACAGATACGCAGTATTTT. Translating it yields CASFRDSPITDTQYF.

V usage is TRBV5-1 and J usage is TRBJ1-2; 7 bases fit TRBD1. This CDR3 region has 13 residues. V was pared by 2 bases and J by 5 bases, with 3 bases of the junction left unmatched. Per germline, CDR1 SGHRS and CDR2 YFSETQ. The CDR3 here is CASSLPTGYGYTF. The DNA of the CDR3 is TGCGCCAGCAGCTTACCGACAGGGTATGGCTACACCTTC.

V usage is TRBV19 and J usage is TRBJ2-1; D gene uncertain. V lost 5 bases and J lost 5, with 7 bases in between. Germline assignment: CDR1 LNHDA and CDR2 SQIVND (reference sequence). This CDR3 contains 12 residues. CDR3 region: CASSRPDNEQFF. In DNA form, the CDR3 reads TGTGCCAGTAGTCGGCCCGACAATGAGCAGTTCTTC.

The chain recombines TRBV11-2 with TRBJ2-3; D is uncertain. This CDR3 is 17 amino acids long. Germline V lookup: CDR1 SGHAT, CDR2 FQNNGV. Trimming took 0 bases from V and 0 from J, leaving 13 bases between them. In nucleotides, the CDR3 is TGTGCCAGCAGCTTAGACCCCCTAGGGCATAGCACAGATACGCAGTATTTT. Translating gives CASSLDPLGHSTDTQYF.

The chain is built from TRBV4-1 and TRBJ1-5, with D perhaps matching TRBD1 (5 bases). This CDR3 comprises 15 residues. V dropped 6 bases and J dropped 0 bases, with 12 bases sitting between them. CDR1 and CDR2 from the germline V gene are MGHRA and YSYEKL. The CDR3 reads CASRSTGYSNQPQHF. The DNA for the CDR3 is TGCGCCAGCAGATCTACAGGATATAGCAATCAGCCCCAGCATTTT.

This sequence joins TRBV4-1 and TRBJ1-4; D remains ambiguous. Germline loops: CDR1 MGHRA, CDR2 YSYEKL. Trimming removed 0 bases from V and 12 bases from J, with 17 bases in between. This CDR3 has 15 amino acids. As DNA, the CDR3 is TGCGCCAGCAGCCAAGAGGTCCCCCGGAAGGAGGAACTGTTTTTT. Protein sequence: CASSQEVPRKEELFF.

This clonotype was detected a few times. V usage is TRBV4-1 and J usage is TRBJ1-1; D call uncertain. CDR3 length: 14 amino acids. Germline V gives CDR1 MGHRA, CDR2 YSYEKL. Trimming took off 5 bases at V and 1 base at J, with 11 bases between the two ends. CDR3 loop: CASSLWTANTEAFF. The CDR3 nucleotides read TGCGCCAGCAGCTTGTGGACGGCGAACACTGAAGCTTTCTTT.

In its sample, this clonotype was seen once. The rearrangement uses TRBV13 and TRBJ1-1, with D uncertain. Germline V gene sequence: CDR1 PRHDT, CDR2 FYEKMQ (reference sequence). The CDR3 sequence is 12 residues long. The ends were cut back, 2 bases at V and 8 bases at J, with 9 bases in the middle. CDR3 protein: CASSLREDEAFF. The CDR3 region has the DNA TGTGCCAGCAGCTTAAGGGAAGACGAAGCTTTCTTT.

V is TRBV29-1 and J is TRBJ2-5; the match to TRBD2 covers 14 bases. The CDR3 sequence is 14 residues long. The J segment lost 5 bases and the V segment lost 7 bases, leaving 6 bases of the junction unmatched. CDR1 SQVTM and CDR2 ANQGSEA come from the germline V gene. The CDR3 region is CSGGLAGGGETQYF. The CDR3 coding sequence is TGCAGCGGCGGACTAGCGGGAGGAGGTGAGACCCAGTACTTC.

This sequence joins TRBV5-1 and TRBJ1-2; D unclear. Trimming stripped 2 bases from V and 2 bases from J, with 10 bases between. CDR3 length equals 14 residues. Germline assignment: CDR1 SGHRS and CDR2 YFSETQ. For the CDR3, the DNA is TGCGCCAGCAGCTTAGCCACAGCAAACTATGGCTACACCTTC. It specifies CASSLATANYGYTF. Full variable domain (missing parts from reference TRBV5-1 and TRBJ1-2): KAGVTQTPRYLIKTRGQQVTLSCSPISGHRSVSWYQQTPGQGLQFLFEYFSETQRNKGNFPGRFSGRQFSNSRSEMNVSTLELGDSALYLCASSLATANYGYTFGSGTRLTVV.